This entry describes one T cell receptor (beta chain). Its target is not known. The data were obtained in a study of STAT3 mutations in large granular lymphocyte leukemia. Study information: Roughly 42% of treated T-LGLL patients showed hematologic response to immunosuppression. Study-wide findings and caveats: In T-cell large granular lymphocyte leukemia, about half of patients showed multiple immunodominant subclonotypes. Differing intervals and regimens complicate linking therapy response to clone burden. Clonal expansion was inferred from samples taken at other timepoints. A small but highly pathogenic clone may have been missed.

The CDR3 length is 13 residues. Trimming cost V 2 bases and J 5 bases, with 8 bases left between them. Germline CDR1 reads SGHTA; CDR2 reads FQGNSA. Repertoires were generated with immunoSEQ multiplex PCR, while TCRdb's copy carries only in-frame clones and drops some. The table lists around 33,000 clones, around three quarters of them singletons. Material for sequencing was peripheral blood mononuclear cells. This chain uses TRBV7-2 with TRBJ2-3, with D perhaps assigned TRBD1 or TRBD2 (5 bases each). This receptor was obtained from a woman aged 45-65 years with T-cell large granular lymphocyte leukemia. Some clones in this sample may be carry-over from other donors' samples. As DNA, the CDR3 is TGTGCCAGCAGCTTAAGGGACCGAGATACGCAGTATTTT. Protein: CASSLRDRDTQYF. The full variable domain, rest sourced from reference TRBV7-2 and TRBJ2-3, is GAGVSQSPSNKVTEKGKDVELRCDPISGHTALYWYRQSLGQGLEFLIYFQGNSAPDKSGLPSDRFSAERTGGSVSTLTIQRTQQEDSAVYLCASSLRDRDTQYFGPGTRLTVL.